Listed here is a single T cell receptor beta chain. Its antigen is not known. The entry originates in a study of glioma-infiltrating T cells after dendritic cell vaccination. About the study: Glioblastoma patients came from Phase I and II dendritic cell vaccination trials.

Only patients with spare fresh-frozen tumor and over two years of follow-up were included. No glioblastoma patient carried an isocitrate dehydrogenase mutation. Using immunoSEQ multiplex PCR, the repertoire was profiled, and TCRdb retains in-frame clones only, with some absent. Of fewer than 45,000 clones detected, approximately 80% appear once; the ten largest clones hold approximately 8.3%. The CDR3 totals 15 residues. Germline V lookup: CDR1 SGHDT, CDR2 YYEEEE. Unmatched junction bases numbered 8, after V lost 5 bases and J lost 3 bases. The study's findings and limits: The cohort had few patients with full blood and tumor sets.

The source material was blood, sampled before dendritic cell vaccination. The chain couples TRBV5-6 to TRBJ2-7; 10 bases are a match to TRBD1. This receptor was identified in a human donor with glioblastoma. The CDR3 DNA sequence: TGTGCCAGCAGGAGGGACGGGACAGGGGACTACGAGCAGTACTTC. It specifies CASRRDGTGDYEQYF.